The clone carrying this T cell receptor beta chain was counted many times. This record belongs to a study of identical twins. TCRdb used MiXCR to reprocess the 5' RACE reads, holding one entry per CDR3 protein. Among approximately 220,000 distinct CDR3 sequences, 7.5% were seen once, and the ten largest hold 1.5% to 2.5%. CDR1 is SGHRS and CDR2 is YFSETQ in the germline V gene. The CDR3 is 14 residues long. V shed 0 bases and J 10 bases; nucleotides not matched to a gene: 4. These data are also associated with another study on yellow fever vaccine responses in identical twins.

V gene TRBV5-1 combines with J gene TRBJ2-1; 10 bases agree with TRBD2. The sequence was collected from a woman aged 18-29 years in good health. What was sequenced was memory (CD45RO+) T cells sorted from blood. CDR3 DNA: TGCGCCAGCAGCTTGGCTAGCGGGGGTGGCGAGCAGTTCTTC. Translated, it gives CASSLASGGGEQFF.